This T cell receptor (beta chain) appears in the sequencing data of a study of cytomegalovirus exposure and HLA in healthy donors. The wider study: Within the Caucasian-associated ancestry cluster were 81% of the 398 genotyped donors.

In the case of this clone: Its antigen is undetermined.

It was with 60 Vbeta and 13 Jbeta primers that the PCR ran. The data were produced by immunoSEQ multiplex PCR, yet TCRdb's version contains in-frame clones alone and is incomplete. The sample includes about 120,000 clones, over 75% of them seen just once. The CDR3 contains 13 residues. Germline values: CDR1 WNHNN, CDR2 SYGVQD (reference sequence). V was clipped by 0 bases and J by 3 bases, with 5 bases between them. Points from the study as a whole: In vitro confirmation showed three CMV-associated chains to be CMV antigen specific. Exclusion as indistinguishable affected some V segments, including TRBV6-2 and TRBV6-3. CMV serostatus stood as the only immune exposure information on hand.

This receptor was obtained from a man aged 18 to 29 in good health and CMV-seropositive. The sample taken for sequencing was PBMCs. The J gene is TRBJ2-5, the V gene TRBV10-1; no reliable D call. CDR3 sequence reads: CASSESAEETQYF. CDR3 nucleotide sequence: TGCGCCAGCAGTGAGTCGGCGGAAGAGACCCAGTACTTC.